This TCR beta chain appears in the sequencing data of a study of shared clonotypes between healthy human individuals. General study results and limits: Non-shared clonotypes displayed generation probabilities falling below those of clonotypes present in all four donors. Naive CD4 clonotypes were shared across a handful of donors at about 5.2%. Sequencing depth was a factor that was expected to affect clonotype sharing among donors.

Clones were sequenced by immunoSEQ multiplex PCR, and TCRdb holds only the in-frame ones, with some missing. The data contain 2 million to 2.5 million clones, more than 85% of them seen just once; the ten biggest clones take up under 0.45%. With respect to this clone: Its antigen remains unknown.

This receptor was taken from a man younger than 35 in good health. Some clones in this sample may be carry-over from other donors' samples. Sequenced material: naive CD4+ T cells from PBMCs. As for subset: CD45RA+ positively selected.

DNA for the CDR3: TGTGCCAGCAAGGGTTTCTCTGGAAACACCATATATTTT. This translates into CASKGFSGNTIYF. The chain joins TRBV5-4 to TRBJ1-3; D uncertain. Trimming pared 6 bases from V and 0 bases from J, leaving 7 bases between. There are 13 residues in the CDR3. CDR1 and CDR2 from the germline V gene are SGHNT and YYREEE (reference sequence).